What follows are 7 T cell receptor beta chains derived from one specimen sequenced in a study of T cells after posttransplantation cyclophosphamide. TCRdb's copy holds only in-frame clones and misses some; the assay was immunoSEQ multiplex PCR. The sample includes more than 5,500 clones, 95% to 98% seen only once; the top ten take just over 0.85%. The sequenced sample consisted of memory CD4+ T cells sorted from PBMCs. These receptors were taken from a man aged 35 to 55 in good health, CMV-negative, and a related stem cell transplant donor.

V usage is TRBV27 and J usage is TRBJ2-6; TRBD2 matches at 9 bases. In germline, CDR1 is MNHEY, CDR2 SMNVEV (reference sequence). The CDR3 spans 17 residues. Losses at the gene ends were 7 bases for V and 0 bases for J; bases not matched to a gene: 7. As DNA, the CDR3 is TGTGCCAGCATCGGGCTAGCGGGGCTCTCTGGGGCCAACGTCCTGACTTTC. Translating gives CASIGLAGLSGANVLTF.

The chain joins TRBV9 to TRBJ1-5, with 11 bases matching TRBD1. The trim removed 0 bases at V and 7 bases at J, leaving 3 bases unmatched. Germline V gives CDR1 SGDLS, CDR2 YYNGEE. This CDR3 has 15 amino acids. This CDR3 is CASSVAGQGDQPQHF. In DNA, the CDR3 is TGTGCCAGCAGCGTAGCGGGACAGGGGGACCAGCCCCAGCATTTT.

The chain has TRBV7-8 and TRBJ1-1; maybe TRBD1 (5 bases). The CDR3 loop spans 15 amino acids. The germline CDR1 and CDR2 sequences are SGHVS and FQNEAQ. V was shortened by 1 base and J by 0 bases, with 9 bases between the two germline ends. The CDR3, as DNA: TGTGCCAGCAGCTTAGATGGCAGGGTGAACACTGAAGCTTTCTTT. It codes for CASSLDGRVNTEAFF.

The chain recombines TRBV18 with TRBJ2-6; 14 positions agree with TRBD2. CDR3 length: 18 amino acids. J was trimmed by 4 bases and V by 3 bases; bases with no gene match: 5. Germline CDR1 KGHSH, CDR2 LQKENI. CDR3 loop: CASSPRGLAGVGANVLTF. The CDR3 region has the DNA TGTGCCAGCTCACCTCGGGGACTAGCGGGAGTCGGGGCCAACGTCCTGACTTTC.

V and J are TRBV6-1 and TRBJ2-7; perhaps TRBD2 as D (8 bases). The CDR3 is 15 amino acids. Germline lookup yields CDR1 MNHNS and CDR2 SASEGT. The germline V and J ends were trimmed by 3 bases and 5 bases, with 17 bases remaining between them. Written as DNA, the CDR3 is TGTGCCAGCAGTGAGGGAGGGGGCGGGAGGAACGAGCAGTACTTC. This encodes CASSEGGGGRNEQYF.

DNA of the CDR3: TGTGCCAGCTCAGAGACTAGCGGGATAACCTACGAGCAGTACTTC. Translation: CASSETSGITYEQYF. The chain recombines TRBV18 with TRBJ2-7; TRBD2 agrees at 11 bases. Trimming removed 5 bases from V and 2 bases from J; junction bases left unmatched: 5. Germline CDR1 and CDR2: KGHSH and LQKENI. The CDR3 covers 15 residues.

This chain connects TRBV30 to TRBJ2-3; D is ambiguous. Trimming cost V 0 bases and J 9 bases, with 10 bases left between them. The CDR3 covers 12 residues. The V gene's germline CDR1 is GTSNPN and CDR2 SVGIG (reference sequence). The CDR3 DNA follows: TGTGCCTGGAGTGTACAACTGGAGACGCAGTATTTT. Translation: CAWSVQLETQYF.